This T cell receptor beta chain was sequenced in a study of cytomegalovirus exposure and HLA in healthy donors. Whole-study findings and limits: Among TCR sequences, most were rare, though some public TCRs appeared in many donors. Altogether, about 160 TCR beta chains were recorded as cytomegalovirus-associated.

Turning to this clone: Its antigen is unknown.

Data came from immunoSEQ multiplex PCR; TCRdb stores just in-frame clones and leaves some out. Among some 130,000 clones, almost 85% were seen once, and the ten largest hold 30%. Germline V gives CDR1 MGHRA, CDR2 YSYEKL. This CDR3 region has 17 residues. Trimming took 4 bases from V and 4 from J; bases not matched to a gene: 9. This receptor was taken from a man younger than 45 in good health and CMV-seropositive. The chain carries TRBV4-1 and TRBJ2-3, with 12 bases identical to TRBD2. The specimen was PBMCs. The DNA for the CDR3 is TGCGCCAGCAGCCGCCAGACTAGCGGGAGAACGGCAGATACGCAGTATTTT. The encoded protein is CASSRQTSGRTADTQYF.